Below are 14 T cell receptor beta chains sequenced from a single sample in a study of T cell responses to AZD1222 COVID-19 vaccine. Here immunoSEQ multiplex PCR was the method, and the copy in TCRdb shows in-frame clones only, minus some. The sample records some 130,000 clones, roughly 90% being singletons. This specimen was peripheral blood, taken 28 days after the second AZD1222 dose. The receptors originated from an adult who received the AZD1222 COVID-19 vaccine.

This clone was counted between two and nine times. J is TRBJ1-2 and V is TRBV5-8; the D is unclear. V was clipped by 2 bases and J by 7 bases, with 12 bases between them. The CDR3 is 13 amino acids. Germline V gene lookup returns CDR1 SGHTS and CDR2 YDEGEE. The CDR3 spells CASSFSGLGGYTF. CDR3 nucleotide sequence: TGTGCCAGCAGCTTTAGCGGTCTTGGTGGCTACACCTTC.

This chain links TRBV28 with TRBJ1-2, with 11 bases matching TRBD1. The germline V gene encodes CDR1 MDHEN and CDR2 SYDVKM. Trimming took 5 bases from V and 7 from J; bases not matched to a gene: 6. This CDR3 contains 14 residues. CDR3 sequence: CASSVGQGALGYTF. CDR3 bases: TGTGCCAGCAGTGTCGGACAGGGGGCGCTTGGCTACACCTTC.

This clone was counted a few times. The chain couples TRBV13 to TRBJ2-1; 8 nucleotides agree with TRBD1. The CDR3 length is 23 residues. J was trimmed by 6 bases and V by 1 base; bases with no gene match: 29. The germline gives CDR1 PRHDT, CDR2 FYEKMQ (reference sequence). In DNA, the CDR3 is TGTGCCAGCAGCTTAGCAGGACAGGGACGACTAGAAGATCCCCTAGTCTGGGTCAATGAGCAGTTCTTC. Translating gives CASSLAGQGRLEDPLVWVNEQFF.

V gene TRBV10-3 combines with J gene TRBJ2-7; weak D call: TRBD2 (6 bases). This CDR3 spans 14 amino acids. Trimming shortened V by 0 bases and J by 4 bases, and 10 bases separated the two germline ends. The germline gives CDR1 ENHRY, CDR2 SYGVKD. The chain's CDR3 is CAISESGGRYEQYF. In DNA, the CDR3 is TGTGCCATCAGTGAGTCGGGAGGACGATACGAGCAGTACTTC.

The rearrangement links TRBV9 to TRBJ1-2, with no clear D. This CDR3 contains 13 residues. Trimming removed 6 bases at V and 4 bases at J, with 13 bases between. Germline CDR1 is SGDLS and CDR2 is YYNGEE. CDR3 protein: CASKGTGSYGYTF. CDR3 DNA sequence: TGTGCCAGCAAGGGAACCGGAAGCTATGGCTACACCTTC.

The J gene is TRBJ1-1, the V gene TRBV5-6; TRBD1 might be the D (5 bases). Germline assignment: CDR1 SGHDT and CDR2 YYEEEE. The CDR3 has 12 amino acids. V lost 0 bases, J lost 8 bases, and 8 bases lay in between. The CDR3 sequence: CASSLAGGEAFF. The CDR3 DNA reads as TGTGCCAGCAGCTTGGCCGGGGGAGAAGCTTTCTTT.

The V gene is TRBV5-4, the J gene TRBJ1-2, with TRBD1 as a possible D gene (6 bases). The CDR3 sequence is 13 residues long. Germline assignment: CDR1 SGHNT and CDR2 YYREEE (reference sequence). V dropped 4 bases and J dropped 4 bases, with 11 bases sitting between them. CDR3 in DNA: TGTGCCAGCAGCCAGGGGCCTCTCTATGGCTACACCTTC. Translated: CASSQGPLYGYTF.

The rearrangement joins TRBV19 to TRBJ2-2, with D unresolved. Trimming took 10 bases from V and 1 from J, leaving 13 bases between them. In germline, CDR1 is LNHDA, CDR2 SQIVND (reference sequence). This CDR3 contains 14 residues. The CDR3 sequence: CATSGSLNTGELFF. DNA of the CDR3: TGTGCCACTTCCGGGTCCCTGAACACCGGGGAGCTGTTTTTT.

The V gene is TRBV6-1, the J gene TRBJ1-1, with no clear D. V was trimmed by 0 bases and J by 5 bases, leaving 25 bases between them. The CDR3 consists of 19 residues. In germline, CDR1 is MNHNS, CDR2 SASEGT. CDR3 in amino acids: CASSEALRRPPKDYTEAFF. The CDR3 coding sequence is TGTGCCAGCAGTGAAGCGCTTCGGAGACCCCCTAAGGATTATACTGAAGCTTTCTTT.

J is TRBJ2-2 and V is TRBV9; D is unclear. The CDR3 covers 15 residues. CDR1 and CDR2 from the germline V gene are SGDLS and YYNGEE. V was trimmed by 0 bases and J by 1 base, leaving 7 bases between them. The DNA for the CDR3 is TGTGCCAGCAGCGTAGGCAGGATGAACACCGGGGAGCTGTTTTTT. Its protein is CASSVGRMNTGELFF.

The chain combines TRBV7-8 with TRBJ1-2; D remains unclear. V was clipped by 5 bases and J by 4 bases, with 11 bases between them. The CDR3 spans 13 residues. CDR1 and CDR2 (germline): SGHVS, FQNEAQ. CDR3 DNA sequence: TGTGCCAGCAGCCTACGGGGTACCTATGGCTACACCTTC. It specifies CASSLRGTYGYTF.

The chain carries TRBV18 and TRBJ1-4; D is perhaps TRBD1 (5 bases). V shed 1 base and J shed 0 bases, with 15 bases lying between them. The CDR3 loop spans 18 amino acids. The germline gives CDR1 KGHSH, CDR2 LQKENI. CDR3 DNA sequence: TGTGCCAGCTCACCACGATCAGGGTGGCAGACAACTAATGAAAAACTGTTTTTT. Translating it yields CASSPRSGWQTTNEKLFF.

The gene calls are TRBV19 and TRBJ2-2, with D perhaps given as TRBD1 or TRBD2 (5 bases each). CDR1 LNHDA and CDR2 SQIVND come from the germline V gene (reference sequence). V was shortened by 4 bases and J by 4 bases, with 10 bases between the two germline ends. The CDR3 covers 14 residues. The CDR3 coding sequence is TGTGCCAGTAGTAGAACTGGGGGCACCGGGGAGCTGTTTTTT. Translated: CASSRTGGTGELFF. The full variable domain, completed using reference TRBV19 and TRBJ2-2, is DGGITQSPKYLFRKEGQNVTLSCEQNLNHDAMYWYRQDPGQGLRLIYYSQIVNDFQKGDIAEGYSVSREKKESFPLTVTSAQKNPTAFYLCASSRTGGTGELFFGEGSRLTVL.

The V gene is TRBV27, the J gene TRBJ2-1, with TRBD1 as a possible D gene (6 bases). V gave up 5 bases and J gave up 1 base, with 6 bases separating them. Germline assignment: CDR1 MNHEY and CDR2 SMNVEV (reference sequence). The CDR3 has 13 residues. CDR3 sequence reads: CASSQGSYNEQFF. In DNA form, the CDR3 reads TGTGCCAGCAGTCAGGGGTCCTACAATGAGCAGTTCTTC.